One and the same sample provided the 31 T cell receptor beta chains below, sequenced in a study of T cells after yellow fever vaccination. Each CDR3 protein is one row after TCRdb ran MiXCR on the 5' RACE reads. The sample lists over 300,000 distinct CDR3 sequences, roughly 7% occurring once. The sequencing used PBMCs, collected more than 40 days after the first yellow fever vaccination. Every receptor here comes from a man between 18 and 29 years old who received the YFV17D yellow fever vaccine.

This clonotype was counted between two and nine times. The chain carries TRBV5-1 and TRBJ2-1; TRBD2 matches 10 bases. Per the germline V gene, CDR1 is SGHRS and CDR2 is YFSETQ. The ends lost 0 bases at V and 4 bases at J; junction bases unmatched: 4. The CDR3 loop spans 16 amino acids. The CDR3, as DNA: TGCGCCAGCAGCTTGGAGGGACTAGCGTCTTACAATGAGCAGTTCTTC. It yields the protein CASSLEGLASYNEQFF.

A few counts support this clonotype. V is TRBV20-1 and J is TRBJ2-1; TRBD2 matches 7 bases. The length of the CDR3 is 15 residues. V shed 6 bases and J 4 bases; nucleotides not matched to a gene: 12. CDR1 DFQATT and CDR2 SNEGSKA come from the germline V gene (reference sequence). CDR3 sequence reads: CSAPPGGKVYNEQFF. The CDR3 nucleotides are TGCAGTGCCCCCCCCGGGGGGAAAGTGTACAATGAGCAGTTCTTC.

The rearrangement links TRBV7-6 to TRBJ2-7; a possible D gene is TRBD1 (5 bases). The CDR3 spans 14 residues. V was cut by 4 bases and J by 3 bases, with 13 bases left in between. Germline lookup yields CDR1 SGHVS and CDR2 FNYEAQ. The CDR3 nucleotides read TGTGCCAGCAGCTCGCTTTCCAGGGACTACGAGCAGTACTTC. This codes for CASSSLSRDYEQYF.

This clonotype was detected ten times or more. The V and J genes are TRBV5-1 and TRBJ2-3; unclear D gene. V was pared by 2 bases and J by 7 bases, with 8 bases between. CDR1 SGHRS and CDR2 YFSETQ come from the germline V gene. The CDR3 runs 12 residues. The CDR3 is CASSLDWNTQYF. CDR3 in DNA: TGCGCCAGCAGCTTAGATTGGAATACGCAGTATTTT.

This clonotype was seen only a few times. The chain combines TRBV20-1 with TRBJ1-2, with unresolved D. The CDR3 extends over 11 amino acids. V was clipped by 0 bases and J by 4 bases, with 3 bases between them. Germline V CDR1 and CDR2: DFQATT, SNEGSKA (reference sequence). The CDR3 DNA reads as TGCAGTGCTAGAGACACCTATGGCTACACCTTC. It codes for CSARDTYGYTF.

The chain carries TRBV5-6 and TRBJ2-5; 8 bases agree with TRBD2. With 3 bases clipped from V and 4 bases from J, the junction kept 8 bases outside the gene matches. Looked up from germline, CDR1 is SGHDT and CDR2 is YYEEEE. This CDR3 is built from 15 residues. CDR3 sequence reads: CASSWKEGLAETQYF. DNA for the CDR3: TGTGCCAGCAGCTGGAAGGAAGGACTAGCAGAGACCCAGTACTTC.

The chain joins TRBV7-2 to TRBJ2-2, with 9 positions matching TRBD1. V was pared by 1 base and J by 7 bases, with 7 bases of the junction left unmatched. The CDR3 sequence is 16 residues long. Looked up from germline, CDR1 is SGHTA and CDR2 is FQGNSA. In DNA, the CDR3 is TGTGCCAGCAGCTTAGGGCCGGGACAGGGACTCGGGGAGCTGTTTTTT. It specifies CASSLGPGQGLGELFF.

There are a few counts of this clonotype. CDR3 nucleotides: TGCGCCAGCAGCTTGGATGGGTTTGGTTCTGAAAAACTGTTTTTT. Protein product: CASSLDGFGSEKLFF. J is TRBJ1-4 and V is TRBV5-1; D ambiguous. CDR3 length equals 15 residues. Germline-derived CDR1 and CDR2 are SGHRS and YFSETQ. The ends were cut back, 0 bases at V and 7 bases at J, with 13 bases in the middle.

Here the CDR3 reads CASGLGLAGYPDTQYF. The CDR3 nucleotides read TGTGCTAGTGGACTCGGACTAGCGGGGTATCCAGATACGCAGTATTTT. This chain connects TRBV12-5 to TRBJ2-3; 12 bases align to TRBD2. Germline V gene sequence: CDR1 LGHNT, CDR2 FRNRAP. The CDR3 sequence is 16 residues long. V lost 6 bases to trimming and J lost 4 bases; unmatched junction nucleotides: 8.

V gene TRBV6-2 or TRBV6-3 combines with J gene TRBJ2-7; a weak D match, TRBD2 (5 bases). Trimming left V 8 bases short and J 3 bases short, with 8 bases between. CDR1 is MNHEY and CDR2 is SVGEGT in the germline V gene. CDR3 size: 11 residues. The CDR3 loop is CASHRDYEQYF. The CDR3 bases are TGTGCCAGCCACCGGGACTACGAGCAGTACTTC.

This clonotype was observed a few times. The chain has TRBV20-1 and TRBJ2-5, with a tentative D call TRBD1 (5 bases). Germline V gene lookup returns CDR1 DFQATT and CDR2 SNEGSKA (reference sequence). Trimming took off 5 bases at V and 2 bases at J, with 12 bases between the two ends. This CDR3 has 13 amino acids. CDR3 DNA: TGCAGTGCTGGTCCCAGGGTTCAAGAGACCCAGTACTTC. Translation gives CSAGPRVQETQYF.

This clonotype was counted ten times or more. The chain recombines TRBV6-1 with TRBJ2-1, with TRBD2 matching over 13 bases. Germline V CDR1 and CDR2: MNHNS, SASEGT. The CDR3 runs to 15 residues. V was pared by 5 bases and J by 10 bases, with 8 bases of the junction left unmatched. CDR3 amino acids: CASSQRTSGGVEQFF. In nucleotides, the CDR3 is TGTGCCAGCAGTCAAAGGACTAGCGGGGGAGTGGAGCAGTTCTTC.

The chain combines TRBV20-1 with TRBJ1-1; no definite D call. Looked up from germline, CDR1 is DFQATT and CDR2 is SNEGSKA (reference sequence). V dropped 0 bases and J dropped 3 bases, with 14 bases sitting between them. The CDR3 is made up of 15 amino acids. This CDR3 reads CSAREMGFIDTEAFF. The CDR3 DNA is TGCAGTGCTAGAGAAATGGGGTTCATAGACACTGAAGCTTTCTTT.

This clonotype was seen a few times. The chain employs TRBV10-3 and TRBJ2-3; D ambiguous. Germline CDR1 and CDR2: ENHRY and SYGVKD. The CDR3 contains 12 residues. Trimming removed 11 bases from V and 4 bases from J, with 13 bases in between. The CDR3, as DNA: TGTGCCGTTCGAAGGCCCGCAGATACGCAGTATTTT. It encodes CAVRRPADTQYF.

V is TRBV7-2 and J is TRBJ1-3; D unclear. The CDR3 consists of 15 residues. In germline, CDR1 is SGHTA, CDR2 FQGNSA. V lost 1 base, J lost 1 base, and 8 bases lay in between. The CDR3 bases are TGTGCCAGCAGCTTAGTTGAGGGATCTGGAAACACCATATATTTT. It codes for CASSLVEGSGNTIYF.

This clonotype was counted between two and nine times. This chain uses TRBV7-8 with TRBJ2-3; 10 nucleotides line up with TRBD2. Germline V gene data show CDR1 as SGHVS and CDR2 as FQNEAQ. The CDR3 covers 17 residues. The V and J ends lost 7 bases and 2 bases, in that order; junction bases with no gene match: 12. The CDR3 protein is CASIDRAGGKFTDTQYF. CDR3 DNA sequence: TGTGCCAGCATCGATCGAGCGGGGGGGAAATTCACAGATACGCAGTATTTT.

This clonotype has just a few counts. V usage is TRBV5-4 and J usage is TRBJ1-2, with TRBD1 matching 7 bases. Germline V gene data show CDR1 as SGHNT and CDR2 as YYREEE (reference sequence). V was pared by 0 bases and J by 5 bases, with 10 bases of the junction left unmatched. This CDR3 has 16 amino acids. The DNA of the CDR3 is TGTGCCAGCAGCTTGGGGGACAGACCCGAACTATATGGCTACACCTTC. This codes for CASSLGDRPELYGYTF.

The rearrangement uses TRBV10-3 and TRBJ2-2; the D is unclear. The CDR3 is 14 residues long. Germline lookup yields CDR1 ENHRY and CDR2 SYGVKD. V shed 11 bases and J shed 0 bases, with 13 bases lying between them. CDR3 nucleotides: TGTGCCTCCAACGGCGACCCGAACACCGGGGAGCTGTTTTTT. Amino acids: CASNGDPNTGELFF.

There are a few counts of this clonotype. The chain combines TRBV19 with TRBJ2-7; TRBD2 agrees at 9 bases. Germline assignment: CDR1 LNHDA and CDR2 SQIVND (reference sequence). V was pared by 3 bases and J by 3 bases, with 6 bases of the junction left unmatched. This CDR3 comprises 15 residues. The CDR3 sequence: CASSIRSRGGYEQYF. The DNA of the CDR3 is TGTGCCAGTAGTATTCGCTCGCGGGGGGGCTACGAGCAGTACTTC.

The chain employs TRBV5-1 and TRBJ2-5; no clear D gene. Trimming pared 4 bases from V and 4 bases from J, leaving 17 bases between. CDR3 length equals 15 residues. The germline V gene encodes CDR1 SGHRS and CDR2 YFSETQ. In DNA, the CDR3 is TGCGCCAGCAGCCCAATTTCCGGTGGCCCAGAGACCCAGTACTTC. Protein: CASSPISGGPETQYF.

This clonotype has at least ten counts. This chain uses TRBV10-2 with TRBJ2-1; 8 bases line up with TRBD2. Germline CDR1 reads WSHSY; CDR2 reads SAAADI. This CDR3 region has 12 residues. Losses at the gene ends were 8 bases for V and 4 bases for J; bases not matched to a gene: 1. CDR3 coding DNA: TGCGCCAGCCGACTAGCGTACAATGAGCAGTTCTTC. As protein: CASRLAYNEQFF.

The genes are TRBV6-1 and TRBJ2-5; possible D gene TRBD2, 5 bases. The length of the CDR3 is 13 residues. Germline V gene sequence: CDR1 MNHNS, CDR2 SASEGT. With 6 bases removed from V and 2 bases from J, the gap between germline ends came to 10 bases. The CDR3 DNA reads TGTGCCAGCAGGGGAGAGCTACAAGAGACCCAGTACTTC. Translated, it gives CASRGELQETQYF.

V usage is TRBV4-1 and J usage is TRBJ2-3; D unresolved. With 2 bases removed from V and 0 bases from J, the gap between germline ends came to 9 bases. CDR3 length: 15 amino acids. Germline V gene lookup returns CDR1 MGHRA and CDR2 YSYEKL. CDR3 nucleotides: TGCGCCAGCAGCCAAACTCGGTATAGCACAGATACGCAGTATTTT. Protein: CASSQTRYSTDTQYF.

In this sample, this clonotype turned up many times. The rearrangement joins TRBV5-1 to TRBJ1-2; D is undetermined. The CDR3 is 12 amino acids. The germline V gene has CDR1 SGHRS and CDR2 YFSETQ. The V end was cut by 0 bases, the J end by 5 bases, with 5 bases between. The CDR3 sequence: CASSLAGYGYTF. The CDR3 bases are TGCGCCAGCAGCTTGGCGGGGTATGGCTACACCTTC. Combining the CDR3 with reference TRBV5-1 and TRBJ1-2 gives the whole variable domain KAGVTQTPRYLIKTRGQQVTLSCSPISGHRSVSWYQQTPGQGLQFLFEYFSETQRNKGNFPGRFSGRQFSNSRSEMNVSTLELGDSALYLCASSLAGYGYTFGSGTRLTVV.

This clonotype was observed a few times. The chain links TRBV7-2 to TRBJ2-2, with D perhaps matching TRBD2 (5 bases). Germline CDR1 SGHTA, CDR2 FQGNSA. V was cut by 7 bases and J by 6 bases, with 15 bases left in between. The CDR3 covers 14 residues. The CDR3 coding sequence is TGTGCCAGCACCCTAACTAGATGGGCCGGGGAGCTGTTTTTT. It is translated as CASTLTRWAGELFF.

The chain links TRBV7-2 to TRBJ2-7; D uncertain. Germline-derived CDR1 and CDR2 are SGHTA and FQGNSA. This CDR3 has 13 amino acids. The V end lost 3 bases, the J end lost 2 bases, and 8 bases lay between the germline ends. The CDR3 DNA sequence: TGTGCCAGCAGCTTCTCCGATACCTACGAGCAGTACGTC. Translating it yields CASSFSDTYEQYV.

In its sample, this clonotype was seen a few times. The gene calls are TRBV12-3 or TRBV12-4 and TRBJ2-6, with 10 bases matching TRBD1. The CDR3 length is 16 residues. The V segment lost 5 bases and the J segment 3 bases; nucleotides outside the gene matches: 4. CDR3 DNA sequence: TGTGCCAGCAGTCCGGGACAGGGGCTTGGGGCCAACGTCCTGACTTTC. Translated: CASSPGQGLGANVLTF.

This clonotype has a handful of counts. The V and J genes are TRBV5-1 and TRBJ1-6, with D possibly TRBD1 on 6 matching bases. CDR1 SGHRS and CDR2 YFSETQ come from the germline V gene. The V end lost 7 bases, the J end lost 5 bases, and 16 bases lay between the germline ends. This CDR3 is 15 amino acids long. CDR3 region: CASRPYRADNSPLHF. The CDR3, as DNA: TGCGCCAGCCGCCCCTACAGGGCGGATAATTCACCCCTCCACTTT.

This clonotype was found many times. The chain is built from TRBV28 and TRBJ1-6, with unresolved D. The CDR3 has 15 amino acids. Trimming removed 4 bases at V and 8 bases at J, with 15 bases between. CDR1 MDHEN and CDR2 SYDVKM come from the germline V gene. CDR3 bases: TGTGCCAGCAGTTCCCCGGTGAAAAAAGATTCACCCCTCCACTTT. It encodes CASSSPVKKDSPLHF.

This clonotype was seen a handful of times. This sequence joins TRBV19 and TRBJ2-2; TRBD1 is a possible D gene (6 bases). The CDR3 length is 15 residues. The ends were cut back, 11 bases at V and 5 bases at J, with 21 bases in the middle. Germline V gene sequence: CDR1 LNHDA, CDR2 SQIVND (reference sequence). This CDR3 reads CAVRIGTWRTGELFF. DNA of the CDR3: TGTGCCGTACGGATCGGGACATGGAGGACCGGGGAGCTGTTTTTT.

This clonotype was seen only a few times. V gene TRBV7-2 combines with J gene TRBJ2-1; maybe TRBD1 (6 bases). The length of the CDR3 is 16 residues. Per germline, CDR1 SGHTA and CDR2 FQGNSA. V was pared by 5 bases and J by 5 bases, with 19 bases between. CDR3 sequence reads: CASSLSRGQTNNEQFF. CDR3 coding DNA: TGTGCCAGCAGCCTCTCTCGCGGACAGACCAACAATGAGCAGTTCTTC.